The next 20 T cell receptor beta chains were all read from a single sample in a study of blood T cell repertoires in COVID-19. Some clones are missing from TCRdb's copy, which holds only in-frame ones; the method was immunoSEQ multiplex PCR. This table has over 65,000 clones, about nine tenths appearing once. The specimen was peripheral blood. These receptors originate from a human donor in a cohort sampled during active COVID-19.

The V and J genes are TRBV10-3 and TRBJ2-1; 11 bases map to TRBD2. The CDR3 covers 15 residues. V lost 7 bases to trimming and J lost 5 bases; unmatched junction nucleotides: 7. CDR1 is ENHRY and CDR2 is SYGVKD in the germline V gene. The CDR3 sequence is CAIKGGTSGDNEQFF. CDR3 bases: TGTGCCATCAAAGGGGGGACTAGCGGAGACAATGAGCAGTTCTTC.

V usage is TRBV7-8 and J usage is TRBJ2-1, with TRBD1 matching 8 bases. The germline gives CDR1 SGHVS, CDR2 FQNEAQ. J gave up 7 bases and V 5 bases, and 4 bases lay outside the gene matches. This CDR3 has 13 amino acids. The DNA of the CDR3 is TGTGCCAGCAGCCTCGACAGGGGAAATGAGCAGTTCTTC. It yields the protein CASSLDRGNEQFF.

The rearrangement joins TRBV28 to TRBJ1-6; 10 bases agree with TRBD1. In germline, CDR1 is MDHEN, CDR2 SYDVKM. This CDR3 has 15 amino acids. J lost 8 bases, V lost 3 bases, and 4 bases had no gene match. The CDR3 here is CASSLGGQGYSPLHF. The CDR3 DNA reads TGTGCCAGCAGTTTGGGGGGACAGGGGTATTCACCCCTCCACTTT.

This chain links TRBV19 with TRBJ1-2; a possible D gene is TRBD1 (5 bases). The germline V gene has CDR1 LNHDA and CDR2 SQIVND (reference sequence). Between the trimmed V and J ends, which lost 4 bases and 2 bases, there was a span of 14 bases. CDR3 size: 15 residues. The CDR3, as DNA: TGTGCCAGTAGTAGCCGAGGGGCGGGAAACTATGGCTACACCTTC. Protein: CASSSRGAGNYGYTF.

J is TRBJ2-1 and V is TRBV28; a weak D match, TRBD2 (5 bases). The V end was cut by 2 bases, the J end by 10 bases, with 18 bases between. Germline V lookup: CDR1 MDHEN, CDR2 SYDVKM. This CDR3 is 15 amino acids long. The DNA of the CDR3 is TGTGCCAGCAGTTTAGGGAGCGTCGATGGGCAAGAGCAGTTCTTC. It specifies CASSLGSVDGQEQFF.

The V call is TRBV4-1, the J call TRBJ2-2; TRBD2 aligns across 8 bases. Germline V gives CDR1 MGHRA, CDR2 YSYEKL. The length of the CDR3 is 17 residues. Trimming at V came to 2 bases and at J to 5 bases, leaving 10 bases not matched to a gene. The CDR3 reads CASSQSDMGLVTGELFF. The CDR3 DNA follows: TGCGCCAGCAGCCAATCAGACATGGGACTAGTAACCGGGGAGCTGTTTTTT.

V and J are TRBV3-1 (or the pseudogene TRBV3-2) and TRBJ2-7; 9 nucleotides agree with TRBD2. The germline gives CDR1 LGHDT, CDR2 YNNKEL (reference sequence). V was pared by 1 base and J by 6 bases, with 7 bases of the junction left unmatched. The CDR3 is made up of 15 amino acids. The CDR3 region has the DNA TGTGCCAGCAGCCAAGGTCCTAGCGGGATAGGCGAGCAGTACTTC. Translating gives CASSQGPSGIGEQYF.

The rearrangement uses TRBV28 and TRBJ2-5, with TRBD2 identical over 12 bases. CDR1 is MDHEN, CDR2 SYDVKM, per germline. The V segment lost 5 bases and the J segment 5 bases; nucleotides outside the gene matches: 12. The CDR3 sequence is 17 residues long. The CDR3 nucleotides are TGTGCCAGCAGTCTCTCTAGCCTAGCGGGAGGGCAGGAGACCCAGTACTTC. Translated, it gives CASSLSSLAGGQETQYF. The whole variable domain, filled in from reference TRBV28 and TRBJ2-5, reads DVKVTQSSRYLVKRTGEKVFLECVQDMDHENMFWYRQDPGLGLRLIYFSYDVKMKEKGDIPEGYSVSREKKERFSLILESASTNQTSMYLCASSLSSLAGGQETQYFGPGTRLLVL.

This chain joins TRBV6-1 and TRBJ1-2; tentative D call: TRBD1 (5 bases). The CDR3 spans 13 residues. Germline V gives CDR1 MNHNS, CDR2 SASEGT. The V gene lost 0 bases and the J gene lost 4 bases, with 6 bases spanning the gap. The CDR3 bases are TGTGCCAGCAGTGAAGCCGGGGGCTATGGCTACACCTTC. Translation: CASSEAGGYGYTF.

The chain combines TRBV28 with TRBJ1-2, with 8 bases that match TRBD1. The CDR3 covers 14 residues. Germline V CDR1 and CDR2: MDHEN, SYDVKM. Losses at the gene ends were 4 bases for V and 4 bases for J; bases not matched to a gene: 5. CDR3 sequence reads: CASSSYRGAYGYTF. For the CDR3, the DNA is TGTGCCAGCAGTTCCTACAGGGGGGCCTATGGCTACACCTTC.

The CDR3 loop reads CASSLGALDTGELFF. Here the CDR3 DNA reads TGTGCCAGCAGCTTAGGGGCCCTCGACACCGGGGAGCTGTTTTTT. The V call is TRBV7-2, the J call TRBJ2-2, with D unclear. V lost 1 base and J lost 3, with 9 bases in between. The germline CDR1 and CDR2 sequences are SGHTA and FQGNSA. There are 15 residues in the CDR3. The whole variable domain, filled in from reference TRBV7-2 and TRBJ2-2, reads GAGVSQSPSNKVTEKGKDVELRCDPISGHTALYWYRQSLGQGLEFLIYFQGNSAPDKSGLPSDRFSAERTGGSVSTLTIQRTQQEDSAVYLCASSLGALDTGELFFGEGSRLTVL.

The chain employs TRBV2 and TRBJ2-2; 7 nucleotides match TRBD1. Germline CDR1 reads SNHLY; CDR2 reads FYNNEI. CDR3 size: 13 residues. The J segment lost 6 bases and the V segment lost 5 bases, leaving 3 bases of the junction unmatched. DNA of the CDR3: TGTGCCAGCAGTTATACAGGGGCCGGGGAGCTGTTTTTT. This translates into CASSYTGAGELFF.

The rearrangement joins TRBV5-1 to TRBJ2-5, with TRBD2 matching 7 bases. Trimming removed 4 bases from V and 4 bases from J; junction bases left unmatched: 10. Germline assignment: CDR1 SGHRS and CDR2 YFSETQ. This CDR3 comprises 15 residues. Written as DNA, the CDR3 is TGCGCCAGCAGCGTCGTAACCGGGGAGGGAGAGACCCAGTACTTC. Its protein is CASSVVTGEGETQYF.

The chain joins TRBV11-2 to TRBJ2-7; TRBD2 aligns across 8 bases. J was trimmed by 3 bases and V by 3 bases; bases with no gene match: 7. Germline V gene lookup returns CDR1 SGHAT and CDR2 FQNNGV. The CDR3 has 15 amino acids. In nucleotides, the CDR3 is TGTGCCAGCAGCTTCCTAACGGGAGGGGGCTACGAGCAGTACTTC. Translating it yields CASSFLTGGGYEQYF.

This clone was detected only a few times. J is TRBJ2-7 and V is TRBV5-1; 8 bases are shared with TRBD2. Germline assignment: CDR1 SGHRS and CDR2 YFSETQ. The CDR3 contains 14 residues. The J segment lost 6 bases and the V segment lost 4 bases, leaving 9 bases of the junction unmatched. Here the CDR3 reads CASSPPGTSSEQYF. CDR3 coding DNA: TGCGCCAGCAGCCCCCCCGGGACTAGTAGCGAGCAGTACTTC. The whole variable domain, remainder taken from reference TRBV5-1 and TRBJ2-7, is KAGVTQTPRYLIKTRGQQVTLSCSPISGHRSVSWYQQTPGQGLQFLFEYFSETQRNKGNFPGRFSGRQFSNSRSEMNVSTLELGDSALYLCASSPPGTSSEQYFGPGTRLTVT.

The count of this clone is one. The chain has TRBV2 and TRBJ1-1, with 7 positions matching TRBD1. CDR3 length: 13 amino acids. In germline, CDR1 is SNHLY, CDR2 FYNNEI. The J segment lost 3 bases and the V segment lost 7 bases, leaving 5 bases of the junction unmatched. The CDR3 sequence is CASTGTAYTEAFF. In DNA, the CDR3 is TGTGCCAGCACCGGGACAGCTTACACTGAAGCTTTCTTT. The full variable domain, in which reference TRBV2 and TRBJ1-1 provide the parts outside the CDR3, is EPEVTQTPSHQVTQMGQEVILRCVPISNHLYFYWYRQILGQKVEFLVSFYNNEISEKSEIFDDQFSVERPDGSNFTLKIRSTKLEDSAMYFCASTGTAYTEAFFGQGTRLTVV.

The chain recombines TRBV4-2 with TRBJ2-2; no firm D call. The V gene's germline CDR1 is LGHNA and CDR2 YNFKEQ. The V gene lost 0 bases and the J gene lost 4 bases, with 9 bases spanning the gap. The CDR3 runs to 15 residues. The CDR3 DNA reads TGTGCCAGCAGCCAAGATGGGTCAGGCACCGGGGAGCTGTTTTTT. Protein product: CASSQDGSGTGELFF.

The V gene is TRBV20-1, the J gene TRBJ1-3; no clear D. V dropped 5 bases and J dropped 3 bases, with 5 bases sitting between them. This CDR3 spans 11 amino acids. Germline V CDR1 and CDR2: DFQATT, SNEGSKA (reference sequence). CDR3 sequence reads: CSAGIGNTIYF. The DNA for the CDR3 is TGCAGTGCTGGCATTGGAAACACCATATATTTT.

The CDR3 protein is CGIRRNTEAFF. The DNA of the CDR3 is TGCGGAATAAGGAGGAACACTGAAGCTTTCTTT. J is TRBJ1-1 and V is TRBV20-1; D remains ambiguous. Germline CDR1 and CDR2: DFQATT and SNEGSKA (reference sequence). The CDR3 runs 11 residues.

The V call is TRBV19, the J call TRBJ1-1, with 12 bases matching TRBD1. The CDR3 is 12 residues long. The V gene's germline CDR1 is LNHDA and CDR2 SQIVND (reference sequence). CDR3 coding DNA: TGTGCAGTGGGACAGGGGGCCGGTGAAGCTTTCTTT. As protein: CAVGQGAGEAFF.